The table lists the clone carrying this T cell receptor beta chain with a few counts. The record originates from a study of cytomegalovirus exposure and HLA in healthy donors. Across the study: An early release of data contained roughly 86 million unique TCRs, which came from HLA-typed donors.

Trimming left V 6 bases short and J 4 bases short, with 15 bases between. Looked up from germline, CDR1 is WNHNN and CDR2 is SYGVQD (reference sequence). The CDR3 length is 15 residues. Primers included in the PCR were 60 Vbeta and 13 Jbeta primers. The method was immunoSEQ multiplex PCR; TCRdb's version includes in-frame clones alone and lacks a portion of them. This table has approximately 130,000 clones, approximately 80% appearing once. Despite likely unrecorded immune exposures, the donors were nominally healthy at the time of sampling. The chain is built from TRBV10-1 and TRBJ2-2, with D hard to call. The sequence was collected from a woman between 35 and 50 years old in good health and CMV-seropositive. Sequenced sample: PBMCs. The CDR3 DNA reads TGCGCCAGCAGCTCGGCGAGGCGACCCACCGGGGAGCTGTTTTTT. Residues: CASSSARRPTGELFF.